These T cell receptor beta chains were read from a single sample in a study of cytomegalovirus exposure and HLA in healthy donors. Sequenced by immunoSEQ multiplex PCR; TCRdb stores in-frame clones only, minus some. The table lists about 330,000 clones, around 90% of them singletons. Source material: PBMCs. The receptor source for this set is a woman aged 30 to 39 in good health and CMV-seropositive. Both conserved end residues are part of each CDR3. A D gene is named only where the DNA matches it firmly. Where a row states a size, it is once, few, many or the class of an expanded clone; other rows omit it.

clone size: NA
V gene: TRBV9
D gene: NA
J gene: TRBJ1-2
CDR3 DNA: TGTGCCAGCAGCGTAGGTAATAGAGACAGCCACTATGGCTACACCTTC
CDR3 protein: CASSVGNRDSHYGYTF

clone size: NA
V gene: TRBV6-5
D gene: NA
J gene: TRBJ1-1
CDR3 DNA: TGTGCCAGCAGTTGGGCAGGAGGCACTGAAGCTTTCTTT
CDR3 protein: CASSWAGGTEAFF

clone size: NA
V gene: TRBV27
D gene: TRBD1
J gene: TRBJ2-7
CDR3 DNA: TGTGCCAGCAGACCCGGGACAGGAACCTACGAGCAGTACTTC
CDR3 protein: CASRPGTGTYEQYF

clone size: many
V gene: TRBV6-1
D gene: TRBD1
J gene: TRBJ1-1
CDR3 DNA: TGTGCCAGCAGTGACGGGACAGGGCCCTTGGGCACTGAAGCTTTCTTT
CDR3 protein: CASSDGTGPLGTEAFF

clone size: NA
V gene: TRBV13
D gene: NA
J gene: TRBJ2-7
CDR3 DNA: TGTGCCAGCAGCCCGGGGGCAGAGAAGTCCTACGAGCAGTACTTC
CDR3 protein: CASSPGAEKSYEQYF

clone size: NA
V gene: TRBV7-9
D gene: TRBD2
J gene: TRBJ2-3
CDR3 DNA: TGTGCCAGCAGTAGCCGACTAGCGGGGAGATTATCAGATACGCAGTATTTT
CDR3 protein: CASSSRLAGRLSDTQYF

clone size: NA
V gene: TRBV13
D gene: TRBD1
J gene: TRBJ1-2
CDR3 DNA: TGTGCCAGCAGCCCCAGGGGGCAGGCCTTCGGCTACACCTTC
CDR3 protein: CASSPRGQAFGYTF

clone size: NA
V gene: TRBV6-5
D gene: NA
J gene: TRBJ2-7
CDR3 DNA: TGTGCCAGCAGACCAACGGGTCCCCCATCCTACGAGCAGTACTTC
CDR3 protein: CASRPTGPPSYEQYF

clone size: NA
V gene: TRBV7-3
D gene: NA
J gene: TRBJ2-6
CDR3 DNA: TGTGCCAGCAGCCCTGGGTTTCTCTGGGCCAACGTCCTGACTTTC
CDR3 protein: CASSPGFLWANVLTF

clone size: NA
V gene: TRBV5-4
D gene: NA
J gene: TRBJ2-7
CDR3 DNA: TGTGCCAGCAGCTTGGACGGAGGGGGTTCGGGGGAGCAGTACTTC
CDR3 protein: CASSLDGGGSGEQYF

clone size: NA
V gene: TRBV29-1
D gene: TRBD1
J gene: TRBJ1-2
CDR3 DNA: TGCAGCGTTGGGGGGACAGGGGAAGACTATGGCTACACCTTC
CDR3 protein: CSVGGTGEDYGYTF

clone size: NA
V gene: TRBV6-5
D gene: NA
J gene: TRBJ2-3
CDR3 DNA: TGTGCCAGCAGTTACCGACAGGGCACAGATACGCAGTATTTT
CDR3 protein: CASSYRQGTDTQYF

clone size: NA
V gene: TRBV5-1
D gene: NA
J gene: TRBJ1-6
CDR3 DNA: TGCGCCAGCAGCTTGGGAAAGGCTTATAATTCACCCCTCCACTTT
CDR3 protein: CASSLGKAYNSPLHF

clone size: NA
V gene: TRBV30
D gene: NA
J gene: TRBJ2-7
CDR3 DNA: TGTGCCTGGAGTACGGGAAGCGCCTACGAGCAGTACTTC
CDR3 protein: CAWSTGSAYEQYF

clone size: NA
V gene: TRBV27
D gene: TRBD2
J gene: TRBJ2-7
CDR3 DNA: TGTGCCAGCAGCCCCCCCGGGACTAGCGGCTCCGAGCAGTACTTC
CDR3 protein: CASSPPGTSGSEQYF

clone size: NA
V gene: TRBV6-4
D gene: TRBD1
J gene: TRBJ2-1
CDR3 DNA: TGTGCCAGCAGTGACGGACAGGGTGGCAATGAGCAGTTCTTC
CDR3 protein: CASSDGQGGNEQFF

clone size: NA
V gene: TRBV7-2
D gene: TRBD2
J gene: TRBJ2-7
CDR3 DNA: TGTGCCAGCAGCTTAGGCGGGAGGATCTCCTACGAGCAGTACTTC
CDR3 protein: CASSLGGRISYEQYF

clone size: few
V gene: TRBV7-9
D gene: NA
J gene: TRBJ2-5
CDR3 DNA: TGTGCCAGCAGCCCGTTAGCTCAAGAGACCCAGTACTTC
CDR3 protein: CASSPLAQETQYF

clone size: once
V gene: TRBV2
D gene: NA
J gene: TRBJ1-2
CDR3 DNA: TGTGCCAGCAGTGAAGCGGCGACTTTCAGCGGCTACACCTTC
CDR3 protein: CASSEAATFSGYTF

clone size: NA
V gene: TRBV23-1
D gene: NA
J gene: TRBJ1-2
CDR3 DNA: TGCGCCAGCAGTCAATCTCATGAAGGGATCGAGACCGGCTATGGCTACACCTTC
CDR3 protein: CASSQSHEGIETGYGYTF

clone size: NA
V gene: TRBV28
D gene: NA
J gene: TRBJ2-6
CDR3 DNA: TGTGCCAGCAGTTTGCGCAGGGTAATGCGCTCTGGGGCCAACGTCCTGACTTTC
CDR3 protein: CASSLRRVMRSGANVLTF

clone size: once
V gene: TRBV5-6
D gene: TRBD1
J gene: TRBJ1-1
CDR3 DNA: TGTGCCAGCAGCAAGGTAGACAGGGTAAACACTGAAGCTTTCTTT
CDR3 protein: CASSKVDRVNTEAFF

clone size: NA
V gene: TRBV29-1
D gene: NA
J gene: TRBJ2-7
CDR3 DNA: TGCAGCGTTCTTACAGTGCAGTCCTACGAGCAGTACTTC
CDR3 protein: CSVLTVQSYEQYF

clone size: NA
V gene: TRBV9
D gene: NA
J gene: TRBJ2-1
CDR3 DNA: TGTGCCAGCAGCCCTCAGACAGGCGCAAATGAGCAGTTCTTC
CDR3 protein: CASSPQTGANEQFF

clone size: NA
V gene: TRBV15
D gene: NA
J gene: TRBJ2-1
CDR3 DNA: TGTGCCACCAGCAGACTCAATGAGCAGTTCTTC
CDR3 protein: CATSRLNEQFF

clone size: NA
V gene: TRBV6-5
D gene: NA
J gene: TRBJ1-1
CDR3 DNA: TGTGCCAGCAGTTACTCAGAAGTGAACACTGAAGCTTTCTTT
CDR3 protein: CASSYSEVNTEAFF

clone size: NA
V gene: TRBV2
D gene: NA
J gene: TRBJ2-7
CDR3 DNA: TGTGCCAGTGAGGGCGACGAGCAGTACTTC
CDR3 protein: CASEGDEQYF

clone size: NA
V gene: TRBV14
D gene: NA
J gene: TRBJ2-1
CDR3 DNA: TGTGCCAGCAGCCAAGTGGAGGTCGACAATGAGCAGTTCTTC
CDR3 protein: CASSQVEVDNEQFF

clone size: NA
V gene: TRBV19
D gene: NA
J gene: TRBJ2-6
CDR3 DNA: TGTGCCAGTAGTGTGGACGGGAGCTCTGGGGCCAACGTCCTGACTTTC
CDR3 protein: CASSVDGSSGANVLTF

clone size: NA
V gene: TRBV9
D gene: NA
J gene: TRBJ2-7
CDR3 DNA: TGTGCCAGCAGCGTAGGAGGGGGGATGAGCTCCTACGAGCAGTACTTC
CDR3 protein: CASSVGGGMSSYEQYF

clone size: NA
V gene: TRBV4-2
D gene: NA
J gene: TRBJ2-4
CDR3 DNA: TGTGCCAGCAGCCAAGAGGGCACTCCTCTAGCCAAAAACATTCAGTACTTC
CDR3 protein: CASSQEGTPLAKNIQYF

clone size: NA
V gene: TRBV10-2
D gene: TRBD1
J gene: TRBJ1-2
CDR3 DNA: TGCGCCAGCAGTGCAGGGGGCGGGAGAGGCTACACCTTC
CDR3 protein: CASSAGGGRGYTF

clone size: NA
V gene: TRBV27
D gene: NA
J gene: TRBJ2-3
CDR3 DNA: TGTGCCAGCAGTCTCACAGATACGCAGTATTTT
CDR3 protein: CASSLTDTQYF

clone size: NA
V gene: TRBV11-1
D gene: NA
J gene: TRBJ2-3
CDR3 DNA: TGTGCCAGCAGCTTAGCCAGGGGGGCGACAGATACGCAGTATTTT
CDR3 protein: CASSLARGATDTQYF

clone size: NA
V gene: TRBV4-3
D gene: TRBD2
J gene: TRBJ2-5
CDR3 DNA: TGCGCCAGCAGCCAAACAGCGGGGGGGTCTTGGGAGACCCAGTACTTC
CDR3 protein: CASSQTAGGSWETQYF

clone size: once
V gene: TRBV9
D gene: TRBD2
J gene: TRBJ2-1
CDR3 DNA: TGTGCCAGCAGCGTAGCAGTCGGGGGGGCCAGGAATGAGCAGTTCTTC
CDR3 protein: CASSVAVGGARNEQFF

clone size: NA
V gene: TRBV4-1
D gene: NA
J gene: TRBJ1-1
CDR3 DNA: TGCGCCAGCAGCCAAAAGACAGATTACACTGAAGCTTTCTTT
CDR3 protein: CASSQKTDYTEAFF

clone size: once
V gene: TRBV6-6
D gene: NA
J gene: TRBJ1-5
CDR3 DNA: TGTGCCAGCAGTACCAACAGCAATCAGCCCCAGCATTTT
CDR3 protein: CASSTNSNQPQHF

clone size: NA
V gene: TRBV15
D gene: TRBD2
J gene: TRBJ2-3
CDR3 DNA: TGTGCCACCAGCAGGATGGGACTAGCGCGAAGCACAGATACGCAGTATTTT
CDR3 protein: CATSRMGLARSTDTQYF

clone size: NA
V gene: TRBV15
D gene: TRBD2
J gene: TRBJ2-7
CDR3 DNA: TGTGCCACCAGCAGAGGACTAGCCGTATACGAGCAGTACTTC
CDR3 protein: CATSRGLAVYEQYF

clone size: NA
V gene: TRBV27
D gene: NA
J gene: TRBJ2-2
CDR3 DNA: TGTGCCAGCAGTTTATACCCGGGGAACACCGGGGAGCTGTTTTTT
CDR3 protein: CASSLYPGNTGELFF

clone size: few
V gene: TRBV5-4
D gene: NA
J gene: TRBJ1-2
CDR3 DNA: TGTGCCAGCAGCCATTGGGCGCGCCCCTATGGCTACACCTTC
CDR3 protein: CASSHWARPYGYTF

clone size: once
V gene: TRBV2
D gene: TRBD2
J gene: TRBJ2-5
CDR3 DNA: TGTGCCAGTCTTGGCGGGGGGGTTGAGACCCAGTACTTC
CDR3 protein: CASLGGGVETQYF

clone size: NA
V gene: TRBV28
D gene: TRBD1
J gene: TRBJ1-2
CDR3 DNA: TGTGCCAGCAGTCAAGGACAGGGTCCCTATGGCTACACCTTC
CDR3 protein: CASSQGQGPYGYTF

clone size: NA
V gene: TRBV28
D gene: NA
J gene: TRBJ2-1
CDR3 DNA: TGTGCCAGCACAGGTAGCAATGAGCAGTTCTTC
CDR3 protein: CASTGSNEQFF

clone size: few
V gene: TRBV19
D gene: NA
J gene: TRBJ1-1
CDR3 DNA: TGTGCCAGTTCTCCCGGTTCTCGGTACACTGAAGCTTTCTTT
CDR3 protein: CASSPGSRYTEAFF